The T cell receptor (beta chain) under discussion was sequenced for a study of shared clonotypes between healthy human individuals. General study points: The sharing of 4% to 5.5% of naive CD4 clonotypes was seen across a few donors. Rarefaction demonstrated incomplete sorted-subset sequencing despite large depth.

Produced via immunoSEQ multiplex PCR; TCRdb's table is partial and in-frame only. The sample carries approximately 340,000 clones, over 65% recorded once. Germline lookup yields CDR1 SGHTA and CDR2 FQGNSA. The CDR3 is made up of 15 amino acids. The V gene lost 2 bases and the J gene lost 7 bases, with 15 bases spanning the gap. This clone turned up a few times. No antigen is known for it. The receptor was isolated from a man aged 25-40 years in good health. This chain links TRBV7-2 with TRBJ2-1; D may be TRBD2 (6 bases). Sequenced sample: memory CD4+ T cells sorted from blood. The subset was: CD45RA-negative fraction. CDR3 residues: CASSLFGGGLNEQFF. CDR3 nucleotide sequence: TGTGCCAGCAGCTTATTTGGGGGAGGTCTGAATGAGCAGTTCTTC.